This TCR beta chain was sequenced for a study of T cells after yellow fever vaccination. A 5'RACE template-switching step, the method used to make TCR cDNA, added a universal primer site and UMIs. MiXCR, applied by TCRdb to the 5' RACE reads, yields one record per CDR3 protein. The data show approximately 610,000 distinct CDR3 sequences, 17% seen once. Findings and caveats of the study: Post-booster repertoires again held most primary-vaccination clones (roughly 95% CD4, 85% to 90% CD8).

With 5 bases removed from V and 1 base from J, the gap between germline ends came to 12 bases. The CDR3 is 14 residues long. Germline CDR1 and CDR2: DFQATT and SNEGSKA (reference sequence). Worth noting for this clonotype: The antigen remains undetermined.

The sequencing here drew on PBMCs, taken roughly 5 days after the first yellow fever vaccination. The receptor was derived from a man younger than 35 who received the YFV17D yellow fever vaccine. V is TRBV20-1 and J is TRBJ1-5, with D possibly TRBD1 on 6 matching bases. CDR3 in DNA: TGCAGTGCTGGGGGGGGCGCAAGCAATCAGCCCCAGCATTTT. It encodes CSAGGGASNQPQHF.